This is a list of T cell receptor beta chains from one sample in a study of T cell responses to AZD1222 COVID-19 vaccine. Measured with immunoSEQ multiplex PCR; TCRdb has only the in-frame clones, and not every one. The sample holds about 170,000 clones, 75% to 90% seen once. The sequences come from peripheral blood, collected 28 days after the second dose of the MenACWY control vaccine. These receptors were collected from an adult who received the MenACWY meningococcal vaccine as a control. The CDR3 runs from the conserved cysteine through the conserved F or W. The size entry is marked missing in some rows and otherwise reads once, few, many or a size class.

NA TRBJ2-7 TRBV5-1 CASSLGDSAYEQYF
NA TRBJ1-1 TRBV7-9 CASSSSYSWAEAFF
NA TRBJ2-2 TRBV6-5 CASSQGGVGTGELFF
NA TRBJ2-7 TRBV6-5 CASSYGGRSYEQYF
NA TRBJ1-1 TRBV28 CASSPQRMGGAFF
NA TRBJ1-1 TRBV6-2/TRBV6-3 CASSWAANTEAFF
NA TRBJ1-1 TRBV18 CASSRGTGETEAFF
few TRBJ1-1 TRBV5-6 CASSWTGSGVNTEAFF
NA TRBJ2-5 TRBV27 CASSSGTSGRNWETQYF
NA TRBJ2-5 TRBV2 CASSSRVLQETQYF
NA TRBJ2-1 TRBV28 CASRTDRGAYNEQFF
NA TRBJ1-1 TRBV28 CASSLEASWEAFF
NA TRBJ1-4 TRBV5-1 CASSYGGINEKLFF
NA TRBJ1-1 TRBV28 CASSLGSTGNTEAFF
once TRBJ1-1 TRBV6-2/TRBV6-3 CASSYSHRQSTEAFF
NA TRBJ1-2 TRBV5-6 CASSLAWSREDGYTF
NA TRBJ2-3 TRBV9 CASSVGKQWDTDTQYF